What follows is one T cell receptor beta chain and its context. As yet, its antigen is unknown. TCRdb ran MiXCR on the reads and lists one entry per CDR3 protein. The repertoire includes under 600,000 distinct CDR3 sequences, approximately 17% of them detected once, and about 24% sits in the top ten. This sample stems from a study of T cell repertoires in cytomegalovirus infection. On the study more broadly: An indication of both CMV infection and matching HLA type came from public TCR beta signatures.

Study-wide points: Ex vivo, HLA-C-restricted CMV-specific TCR beta clonotypes prevailed over the rest of the response.

The specimen was CD8+ T cells from PBMCs. The source is a human donor in good health (CMV status not recorded). Some clones in this sample may be carry-over from other donors' samples.

As DNA, the CDR3 is TGTGCCAGCAGCCCCCCTGGAGGGTTATGGCCCCAGCATTTT. Encoded protein: CASSPPGGLWPQHF. The rearrangement joins TRBV27 to TRBJ1-5; no firm D call. Germline V gene sequence: CDR1 MNHEY, CDR2 SMNVEV (reference sequence). The CDR3 covers 14 residues. V shed 6 bases and J shed 9 bases, with 18 bases lying between them.